The 13 T cell receptor beta chains given below trace back to one sample, sequenced in a study of blood T cell repertoires in COVID-19. Some clones are missing from TCRdb's copy, which holds only in-frame ones; the method was immunoSEQ multiplex PCR. The repertoire has roughly 77,000 clones, more than 60% of them found once; the top ten carry around 9.4%. Specimen: peripheral blood. These receptors were taken from a human donor in a cohort sampled during active COVID-19.

In its sample, this clone was seen a few times. The J gene is TRBJ1-5, the V gene TRBV6-6, with D maybe TRBD1 (5 bases). The CDR3 has 16 residues. Germline assignment: CDR1 MNHNY and CDR2 SVGAGI (reference sequence). Trimming stripped 6 bases from V and 0 bases from J, with 15 bases between. For the CDR3, the DNA is TGTGCCAGCAGCATGAGGCGGGGGGATAGCAATCAGCCCCAGCATTTT. Residues: CASSMRRGDSNQPQHF.

The CDR3 is CASSYGASPTYYEQYF. The CDR3, as DNA: TGTGCCAGCAGTTACGGGGCTTCTCCTACTTACTACGAGCAGTACTTC. The J gene is TRBJ2-7, the V gene TRBV6-5; TRBD1 is a possible D gene (5 bases). Germline-derived CDR1 and CDR2 are MNHEY and SVGAGI. The CDR3 totals 16 residues. V dropped 2 bases and J dropped 3 bases, with 17 bases sitting between them.

The V gene is TRBV15, the J gene TRBJ2-7, with TRBD2 identical over 12 bases. This CDR3 region has 16 residues. Unmatched junction bases numbered 6, after V lost 2 bases and J lost 4 bases. Germline V lookup: CDR1 LNHNV, CDR2 YYDKDF (reference sequence). Here the CDR3 DNA reads TGTGCCACCAGCAGATTGGCTAGCGGGGGGGATTACGAGCAGTACTTC. Its translation is CATSRLASGGDYEQYF.

The CDR3 is CAGRNRGHGQPQHF. CDR3 bases: TGTGCCGGGCGAAACAGAGGGCACGGTCAGCCCCAGCATTTT. The genes are TRBV6-5 and TRBJ1-5; D is undetermined. The CDR3 is made up of 14 amino acids. Trimming cost V 11 bases and J 6 bases, with 20 bases left between them. Germline CDR1 MNHEY, CDR2 SVGAGI.

This rearrangement joins TRBV9 to TRBJ2-1; 9 bases are a match to TRBD2. V gave up 3 bases and J gave up 0 bases; unmatched junction bases: 4. Germline V gene lookup returns CDR1 SGDLS and CDR2 YYNGEE. CDR3 length equals 16 residues. CDR3 sequence (DNA): TGTGCCAGCAGCGAGCGCGGGGGGGTCTCCTACAATGAGCAGTTCTTC. Amino acids: CASSERGGVSYNEQFF.

The chain combines TRBV5-1 with TRBJ2-1; 7 nucleotides line up with TRBD2. Germline CDR1 is SGHRS and CDR2 is YFSETQ. J gave up 0 bases and V 1 base, and 1 base lay outside the gene matches. CDR3 length equals 15 residues. The CDR3 DNA follows: TGCGCCAGCAGCTTGAGCGGGGACTCCTACAATGAGCAGTTCTTC. It codes for CASSLSGDSYNEQFF.

The chain joins TRBV18 to TRBJ2-7; D not resolved. V gave up 3 bases and J gave up 2 bases, with 17 bases separating them. CDR1 is KGHSH, CDR2 LQKENI, per germline. This CDR3 region has 16 residues. DNA for the CDR3: TGTGCCAGCTCACCGTTGTTGCAGGTACCCCCCTACGAGCAGTACTTC. Translating gives CASSPLLQVPPYEQYF.

This clone appeared a single time. The V call is TRBV7-2, the J call TRBJ2-5; 9 positions agree with TRBD1. CDR3 length: 15 amino acids. The germline V gene has CDR1 SGHTA and CDR2 FQGNSA. With 5 bases clipped from V and 3 bases from J, the junction kept 7 bases outside the gene matches. In DNA form, the CDR3 reads TGTGCCAGCAGCGCCCGACAGGGGGGTGAAGAGACCCAGTACTTC. It codes for CASSARQGGEETQYF.

The chain employs TRBV5-4 and TRBJ2-6; a possible D gene is TRBD1 (6 bases). The V gene lost 4 bases and the J gene lost 2 bases, with 13 bases spanning the gap. Germline V gene lookup returns CDR1 SGHNT and CDR2 YYREEE (reference sequence). This CDR3 is 16 amino acids long. The CDR3 DNA reads TGTGCCAGCAGCATGGATGGGGGCGCTGGGGCCAACGTCCTGACTTTC. It is translated as CASSMDGGAGANVLTF.

This clone was detected only once. For the CDR3, the DNA is TGTGCCAGCAGCGAGACGGGGAGCGCCACTGAAGCTTTCTTT. This gives the protein CASSETGSATEAFF. The V gene is TRBV7-2, the J gene TRBJ1-1; no reliable D call. With 5 bases removed from V and 4 bases from J, the gap between germline ends came to 14 bases. This CDR3 has 14 amino acids. Germline-derived CDR1 and CDR2 are SGHTA and FQGNSA.

The chain employs TRBV18 and TRBJ2-7, with 9 bases that match TRBD1. There are 13 residues in the CDR3. V dropped 2 bases and J dropped 5; count of bases not matched to a gene: 1. CDR1 is KGHSH, CDR2 LQKENI, per germline. CDR3 in amino acids: CASSPTGGNEQYF. The CDR3 DNA follows: TGTGCCAGCTCACCAACAGGGGGCAACGAGCAGTACTTC. Drawing the rest from reference TRBV18 and TRBJ2-7, the complete variable domain is NAGVMQNPRHLVRRRGQEARLRCSPMKGHSHVYWYRQLPEEGLKFMVYLQKENIIDESGMPKERFSAEFPKEGPSILRIQQVVRGDSAAYFCASSPTGGNEQYFGPGTRLTVT.

The chain combines TRBV2 with TRBJ2-7; TRBD1 is a possible D gene (6 bases). Deletions cut 4 bases from V and 4 bases from J, with 17 bases between. The CDR3 contains 15 residues. Germline CDR1 SNHLY, CDR2 FYNNEI. The CDR3 reads CASSVSQGFGYEQYF. DNA of the CDR3: TGTGCCAGCAGTGTATCTCAGGGGTTCGGGTACGAGCAGTACTTC.

This clone was seen more than once but under ten times. The chain has TRBV4-3 and TRBJ1-2, with 9 positions matching TRBD1. V lost 3 bases and J lost 4; bases outside the gene matches: 3. Germline loops: CDR1 LGHNA, CDR2 YSLEER. This CDR3 has 14 amino acids. CDR3 loop: CASSQGQGSYGYTF. In DNA form, the CDR3 reads TGCGCCAGCAGCCAGGGACAGGGAAGCTATGGCTACACCTTC.